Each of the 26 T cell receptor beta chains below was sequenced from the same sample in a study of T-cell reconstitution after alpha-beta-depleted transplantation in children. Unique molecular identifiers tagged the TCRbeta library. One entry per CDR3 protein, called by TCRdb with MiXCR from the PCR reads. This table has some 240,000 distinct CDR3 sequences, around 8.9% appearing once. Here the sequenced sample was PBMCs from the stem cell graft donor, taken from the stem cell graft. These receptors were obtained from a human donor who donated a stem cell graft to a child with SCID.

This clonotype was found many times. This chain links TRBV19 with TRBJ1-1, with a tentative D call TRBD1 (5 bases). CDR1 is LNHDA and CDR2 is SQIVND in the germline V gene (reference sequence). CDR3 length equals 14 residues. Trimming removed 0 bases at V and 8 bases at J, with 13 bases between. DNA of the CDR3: TGTGCCAGTAGTATAGATCGCGGGGCAGCCGAAGCTTTCTTT. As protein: CASSIDRGAAEAFF.

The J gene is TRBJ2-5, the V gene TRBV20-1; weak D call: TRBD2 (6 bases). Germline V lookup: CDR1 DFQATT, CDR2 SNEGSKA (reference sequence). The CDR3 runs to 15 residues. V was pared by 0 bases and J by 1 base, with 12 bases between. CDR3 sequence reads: CSARDSRGTQETQYF. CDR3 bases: TGCAGTGCTAGAGACTCGCGGGGCACCCAAGAGACCCAGTACTTC.

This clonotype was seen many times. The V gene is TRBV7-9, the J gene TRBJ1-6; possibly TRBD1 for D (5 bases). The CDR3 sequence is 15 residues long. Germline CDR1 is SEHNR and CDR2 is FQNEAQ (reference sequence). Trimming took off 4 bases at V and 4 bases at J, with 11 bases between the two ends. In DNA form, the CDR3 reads TGTGCCAGCAGCTGGGTTGGGGCGTATAATTCACCCCTCCACTTT. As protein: CASSWVGAYNSPLHF.

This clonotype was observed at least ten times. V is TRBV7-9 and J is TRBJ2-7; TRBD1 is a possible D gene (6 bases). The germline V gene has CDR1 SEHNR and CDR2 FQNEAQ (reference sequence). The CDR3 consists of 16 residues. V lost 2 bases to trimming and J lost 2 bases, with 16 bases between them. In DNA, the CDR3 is TGTGCCAGCAGCTTAACCCCAGGACAGAAAGCCTACGAGCAGTACTTC. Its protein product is CASSLTPGQKAYEQYF.

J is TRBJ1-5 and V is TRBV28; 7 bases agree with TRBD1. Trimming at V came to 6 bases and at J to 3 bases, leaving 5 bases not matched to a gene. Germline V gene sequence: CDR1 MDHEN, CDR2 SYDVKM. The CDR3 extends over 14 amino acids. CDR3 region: CASRMTGNNQPQHF. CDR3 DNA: TGTGCCAGCAGAATGACAGGGAACAATCAGCCCCAGCATTTT.

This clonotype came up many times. The CDR3 coding sequence is TGTGCCAGCAGCTTAGTGGGAGCGAGGCACACAGATACGCAGTATTTT. It translates to CASSLVGARHTDTQYF. The chain has TRBV7-6 and TRBJ2-3; D is possibly TRBD2 (5 bases). The V end lost 1 base, the J end lost 2 bases, and 13 bases lay between the germline ends. This CDR3 contains 16 residues. Germline CDR1 reads SGHVS; CDR2 reads FNYEAQ.

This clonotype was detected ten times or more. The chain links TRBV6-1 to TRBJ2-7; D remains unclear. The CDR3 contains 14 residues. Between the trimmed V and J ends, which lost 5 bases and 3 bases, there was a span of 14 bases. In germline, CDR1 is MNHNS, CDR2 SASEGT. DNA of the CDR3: TGTGCCAGCAGTCGATATCGAAAGGACTACGAGCAGTACTTC. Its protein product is CASSRYRKDYEQYF.

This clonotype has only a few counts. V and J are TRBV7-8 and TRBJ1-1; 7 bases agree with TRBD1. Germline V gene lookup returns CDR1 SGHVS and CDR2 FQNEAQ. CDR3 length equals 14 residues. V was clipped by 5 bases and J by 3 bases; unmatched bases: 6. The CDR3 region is CASSQDRFYTEAFF. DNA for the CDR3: TGTGCCAGCAGCCAGGACAGGTTTTACACTGAAGCTTTCTTT.

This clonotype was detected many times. CDR3 protein: CASIAPGGNTDTQYF. The CDR3 region has the DNA TGTGCCAGCATCGCGCCGGGGGGCAACACAGATACGCAGTATTTT. The chain is built from TRBV21-1 and TRBJ2-3; the DNA was not compared with TRBD1, the D call given in the table. TRBV21-1 is classified as a pseudogene. The CDR3 consists of 15 residues.

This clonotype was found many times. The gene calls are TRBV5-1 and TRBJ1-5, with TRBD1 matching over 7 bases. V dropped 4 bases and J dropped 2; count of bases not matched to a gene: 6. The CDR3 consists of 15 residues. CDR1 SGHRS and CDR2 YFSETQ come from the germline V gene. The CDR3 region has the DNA TGCGCCAGCAGCATAGGGACAGCTGGCAATCAGCCCCAGCATTTT. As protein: CASSIGTAGNQPQHF.

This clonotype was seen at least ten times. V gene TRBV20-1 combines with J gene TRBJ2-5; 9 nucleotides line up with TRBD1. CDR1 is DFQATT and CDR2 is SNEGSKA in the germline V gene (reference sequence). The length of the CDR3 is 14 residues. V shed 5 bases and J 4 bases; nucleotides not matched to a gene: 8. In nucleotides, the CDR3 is TGCAGTGCTGCTAAGACAGGGGGGACAGAGACCCAGTACTTC. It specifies CSAAKTGGTETQYF.

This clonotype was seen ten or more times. CDR3 bases: TGCGCCAGCAGAGGACAGGGGAACACTGAAGCTTTCTTT. It yields the protein CASRGQGNTEAFF. The chain combines TRBV5-1 with TRBJ1-1; the match to TRBD1 covers 8 bases. Per germline, CDR1 SGHRS and CDR2 YFSETQ. Trimming took 5 bases from V and 1 from J; bases not matched to a gene: 1. The length of the CDR3 is 13 residues.

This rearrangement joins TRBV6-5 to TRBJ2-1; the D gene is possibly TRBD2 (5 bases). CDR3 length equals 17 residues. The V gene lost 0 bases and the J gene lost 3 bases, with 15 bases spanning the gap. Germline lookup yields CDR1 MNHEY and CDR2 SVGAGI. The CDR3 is CASSYSRKDLGYNEQFF. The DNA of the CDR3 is TGTGCCAGCAGTTACTCGAGGAAGGACTTAGGCTACAATGAGCAGTTCTTC.

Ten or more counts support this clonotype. CDR3 nucleotides: TGTGCCAGTAGAGTACGAGGGGACCTGAACACTGAAGCTTTCTTT. This translates into CASRVRGDLNTEAFF. The J gene is TRBJ1-1, the V gene TRBV19; a possible D gene is TRBD1 (5 bases). CDR3 length: 15 residues. Between the trimmed V and J ends, which lost 6 bases and 0 bases, there was a span of 14 bases. Germline V gene data show CDR1 as LNHDA and CDR2 as SQIVND (reference sequence).

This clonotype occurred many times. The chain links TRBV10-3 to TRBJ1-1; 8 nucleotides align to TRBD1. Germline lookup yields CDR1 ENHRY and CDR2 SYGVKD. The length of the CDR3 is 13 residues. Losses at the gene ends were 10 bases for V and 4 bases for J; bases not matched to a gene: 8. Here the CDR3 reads CATQGAGGTEAFF. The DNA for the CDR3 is TGTGCCACCCAGGGGGCTGGGGGCACTGAAGCTTTCTTT.

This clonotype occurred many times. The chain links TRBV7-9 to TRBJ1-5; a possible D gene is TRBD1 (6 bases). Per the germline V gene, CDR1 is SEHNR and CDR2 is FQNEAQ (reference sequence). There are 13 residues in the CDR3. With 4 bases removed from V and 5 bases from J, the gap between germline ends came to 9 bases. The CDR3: CASSSDSYQPQHF. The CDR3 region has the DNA TGTGCCAGCAGCTCGGACAGTTATCAGCCCCAGCATTTT.

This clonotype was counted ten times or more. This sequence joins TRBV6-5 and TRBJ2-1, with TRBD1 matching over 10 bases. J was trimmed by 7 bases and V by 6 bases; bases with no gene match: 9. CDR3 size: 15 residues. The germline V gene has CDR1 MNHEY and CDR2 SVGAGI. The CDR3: CASRPDRGPRNEQFF. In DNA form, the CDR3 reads TGTGCCAGCAGACCCGACAGGGGGCCTCGAAATGAGCAGTTCTTC.

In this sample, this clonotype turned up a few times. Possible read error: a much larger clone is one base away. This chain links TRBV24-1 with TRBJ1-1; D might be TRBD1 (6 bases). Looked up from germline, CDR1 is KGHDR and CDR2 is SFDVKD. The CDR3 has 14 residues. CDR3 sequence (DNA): TGTGCCACCAGTGCGGGGGGCGCAGACACTGAAGCTCTCTTT. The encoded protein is CATSAGGADTEALF.

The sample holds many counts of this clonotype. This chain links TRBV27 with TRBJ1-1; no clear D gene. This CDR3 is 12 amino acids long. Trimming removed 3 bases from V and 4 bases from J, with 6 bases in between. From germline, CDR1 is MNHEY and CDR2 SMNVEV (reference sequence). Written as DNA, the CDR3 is TGTGCCAGCAGTTTTGGGTTCACTGAAGCTTTCTTT. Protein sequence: CASSFGFTEAFF.

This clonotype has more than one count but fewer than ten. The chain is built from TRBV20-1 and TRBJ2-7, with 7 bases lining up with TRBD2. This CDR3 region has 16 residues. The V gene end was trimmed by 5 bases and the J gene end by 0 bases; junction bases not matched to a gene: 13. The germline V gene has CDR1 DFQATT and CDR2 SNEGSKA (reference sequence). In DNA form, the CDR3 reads TGCAGTGCTGGGGGGGTGCGGGCGAGTAGCTCCTACGAGCAGTACTTC. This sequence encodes CSAGGVRASSSYEQYF.

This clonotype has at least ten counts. This CDR3 is CASTLTSGDYNEQFF. CDR3 coding DNA: TGTGCCAGCACCCTGACTAGCGGGGACTACAATGAGCAGTTCTTC. This chain uses TRBV12-3 or TRBV12-4 with TRBJ2-1, with 11 bases lining up with TRBD2. V shed 7 bases, J shed 3 bases, and the junction held 5 bases outside the gene matches. The CDR3 spans 15 residues.

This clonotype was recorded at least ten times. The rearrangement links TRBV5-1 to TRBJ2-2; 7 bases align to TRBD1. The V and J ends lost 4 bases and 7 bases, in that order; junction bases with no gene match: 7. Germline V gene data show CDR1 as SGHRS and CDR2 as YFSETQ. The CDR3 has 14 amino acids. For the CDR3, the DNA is TGCGCCAGCAGCGACCCACAGGGGAACGGGGAGCTGTTTTTT. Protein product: CASSDPQGNGELFF.

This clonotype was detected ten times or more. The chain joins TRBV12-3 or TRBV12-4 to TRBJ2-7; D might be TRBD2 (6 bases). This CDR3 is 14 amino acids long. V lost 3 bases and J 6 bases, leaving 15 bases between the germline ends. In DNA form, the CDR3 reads TGTGCCAGCAGTTTTGGAGGGTCCCTTTCCGAGCAGTACTTC. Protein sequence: CASSFGGSLSEQYF.

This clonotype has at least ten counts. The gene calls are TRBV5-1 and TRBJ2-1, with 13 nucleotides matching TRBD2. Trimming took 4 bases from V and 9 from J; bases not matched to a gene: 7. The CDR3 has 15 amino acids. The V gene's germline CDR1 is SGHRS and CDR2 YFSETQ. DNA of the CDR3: TGCGCCAGCAGCCCACTAGCGGGGGGGCCCCCTGAGCAGTTCTTC. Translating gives CASSPLAGGPPEQFF.

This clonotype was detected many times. CDR3 coding DNA: TGTGCCAGCAGTCTTACAGGGTCGGCTCAGCCCCAGCATTTT. Amino acids: CASSLTGSAQPQHF. The chain is built from TRBV27 and TRBJ1-5, with D possibly being TRBD1 (6 bases). Trimming stripped 5 bases from V and 6 bases from J, with 14 bases between. Germline values: CDR1 MNHEY, CDR2 SMNVEV (reference sequence). This CDR3 comprises 14 residues.

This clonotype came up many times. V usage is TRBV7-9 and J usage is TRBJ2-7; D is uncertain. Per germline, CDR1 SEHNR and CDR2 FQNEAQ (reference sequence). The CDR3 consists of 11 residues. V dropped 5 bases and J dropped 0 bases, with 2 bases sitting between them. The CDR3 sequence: CASSPSYEQYF. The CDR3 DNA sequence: TGTGCCAGCAGCCCCTCCTACGAGCAGTACTTC.